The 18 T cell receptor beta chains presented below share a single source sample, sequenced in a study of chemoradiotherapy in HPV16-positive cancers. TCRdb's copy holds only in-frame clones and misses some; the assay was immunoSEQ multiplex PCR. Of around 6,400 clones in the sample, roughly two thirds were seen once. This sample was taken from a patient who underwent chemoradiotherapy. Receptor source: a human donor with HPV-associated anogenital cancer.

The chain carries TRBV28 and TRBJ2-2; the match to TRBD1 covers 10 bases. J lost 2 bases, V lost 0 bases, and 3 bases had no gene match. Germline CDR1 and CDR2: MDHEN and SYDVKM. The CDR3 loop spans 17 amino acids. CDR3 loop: CASSLWGTGVNTGELFF. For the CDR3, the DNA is TGTGCCAGCAGTTTATGGGGGACAGGGGTAAACACCGGGGAGCTGTTTTTT.

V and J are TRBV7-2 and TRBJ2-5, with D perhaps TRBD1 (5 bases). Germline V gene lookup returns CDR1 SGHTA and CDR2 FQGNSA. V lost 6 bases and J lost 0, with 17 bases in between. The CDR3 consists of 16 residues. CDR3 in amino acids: CASSSDPRVHQETQYF. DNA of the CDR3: TGTGCCAGCAGTTCCGACCCCAGGGTGCACCAAGAGACCCAGTACTTC.

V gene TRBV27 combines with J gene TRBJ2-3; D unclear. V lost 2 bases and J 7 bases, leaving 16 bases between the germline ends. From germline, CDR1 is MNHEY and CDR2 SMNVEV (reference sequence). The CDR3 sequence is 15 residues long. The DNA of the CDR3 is TGTGCCAGCAGTTTACTCCGAGCAGGACGACATACGCAGTATTTT. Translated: CASSLLRAGRHTQYF.

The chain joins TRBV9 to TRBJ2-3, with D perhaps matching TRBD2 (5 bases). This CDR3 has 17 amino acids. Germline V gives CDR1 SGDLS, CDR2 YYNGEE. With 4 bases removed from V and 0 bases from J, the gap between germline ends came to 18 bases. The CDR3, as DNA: TGTGCCAGCAGCACCTCCGCGGGCGGAAGTAGCACAGATACGCAGTATTTT. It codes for CASSTSAGGSSTDTQYF.

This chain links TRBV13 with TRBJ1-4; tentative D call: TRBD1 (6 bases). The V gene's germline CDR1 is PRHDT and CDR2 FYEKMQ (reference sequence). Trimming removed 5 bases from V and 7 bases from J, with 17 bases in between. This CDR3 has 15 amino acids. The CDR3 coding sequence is TGTGCCAGCAGCGCCCGGGGCGAGGGGGTTGAAAAACTGTTTTTT. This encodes CASSARGEGVEKLFF.

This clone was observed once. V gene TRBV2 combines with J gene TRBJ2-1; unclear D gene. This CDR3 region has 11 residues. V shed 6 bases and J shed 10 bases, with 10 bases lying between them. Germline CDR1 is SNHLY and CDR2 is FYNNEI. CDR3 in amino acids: CASRDTNEQFF. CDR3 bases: TGTGCCAGCAGAGACACTAACGAGCAGTTCTTC.

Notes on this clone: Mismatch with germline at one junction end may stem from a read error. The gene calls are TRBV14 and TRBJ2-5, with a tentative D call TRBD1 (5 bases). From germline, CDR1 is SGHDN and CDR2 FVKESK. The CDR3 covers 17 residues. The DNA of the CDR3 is TGTGCCAGCACCCAAGGCCAGGGTGTCCGACGGTGGGAGACCCAGTACTTC. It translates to CASTQGQGVRRWETQYF.

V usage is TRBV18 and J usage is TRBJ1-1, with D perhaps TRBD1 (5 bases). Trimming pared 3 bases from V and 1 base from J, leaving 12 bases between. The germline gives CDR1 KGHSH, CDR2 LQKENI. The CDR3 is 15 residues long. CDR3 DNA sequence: TGTGCCAGCTCACCGGGGGGGAAAGGGAACACTGAAGCTTTCTTT. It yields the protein CASSPGGKGNTEAFF. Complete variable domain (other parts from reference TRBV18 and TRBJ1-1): NAGVMQNPRHLVRRRGQEARLRCSPMKGHSHVYWYRQLPEEGLKFMVYLQKENIIDESGMPKERFSAEFPKEGPSILRIQQVVRGDSAAYFCASSPGGKGNTEAFFGQGTRLTVV.

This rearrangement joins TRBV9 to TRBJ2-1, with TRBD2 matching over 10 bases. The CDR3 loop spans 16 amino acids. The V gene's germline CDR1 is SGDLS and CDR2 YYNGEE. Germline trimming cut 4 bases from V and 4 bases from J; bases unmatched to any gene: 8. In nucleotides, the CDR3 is TGTGCCAGCAGCCCCCAGCGGGGGGGATTTTACAATGAGCAGTTCTTC. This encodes CASSPQRGGFYNEQFF.

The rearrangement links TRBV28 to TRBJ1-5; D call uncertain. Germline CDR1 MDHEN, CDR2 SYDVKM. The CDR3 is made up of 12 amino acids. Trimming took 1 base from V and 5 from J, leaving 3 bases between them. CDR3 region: CASSLLDQPQHF. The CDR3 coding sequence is TGTGCCAGCAGTTTATTGGATCAGCCCCAGCATTTT.

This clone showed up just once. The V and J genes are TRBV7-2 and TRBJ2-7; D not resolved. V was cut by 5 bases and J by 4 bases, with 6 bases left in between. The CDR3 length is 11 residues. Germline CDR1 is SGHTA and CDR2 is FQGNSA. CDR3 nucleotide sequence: TGTGCCAGCAGCGTTTTATACGAGCAGTACTTC. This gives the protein CASSVLYEQYF. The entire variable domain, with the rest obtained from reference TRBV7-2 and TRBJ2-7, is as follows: GAGVSQSPSNKVTEKGKDVELRCDPISGHTALYWYRQSLGQGLEFLIYFQGNSAPDKSGLPSDRFSAERTGGSVSTLTIQRTQQEDSAVYLCASSVLYEQYFGPGTRLTVT.

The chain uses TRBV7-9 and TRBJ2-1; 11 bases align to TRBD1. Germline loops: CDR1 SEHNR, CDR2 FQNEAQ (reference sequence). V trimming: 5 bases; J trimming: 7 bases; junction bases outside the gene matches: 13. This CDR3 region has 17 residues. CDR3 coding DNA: TGTGCCAGCAGCCTCGGTTTGGACAGGGGGCGATATAATGAGCAGTTCTTC. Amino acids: CASSLGLDRGRYNEQFF.

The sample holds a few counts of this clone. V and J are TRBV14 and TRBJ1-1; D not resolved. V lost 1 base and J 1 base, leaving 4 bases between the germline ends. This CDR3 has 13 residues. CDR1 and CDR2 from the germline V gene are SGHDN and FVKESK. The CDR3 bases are TGTGCCAGCAGCCAAGGGCAGAACACTGAAGCTTTCTTT. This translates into CASSQGQNTEAFF.

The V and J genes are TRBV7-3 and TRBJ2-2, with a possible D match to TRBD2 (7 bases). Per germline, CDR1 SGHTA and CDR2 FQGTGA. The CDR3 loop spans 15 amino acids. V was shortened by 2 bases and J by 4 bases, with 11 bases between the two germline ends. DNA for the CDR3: TGTGCCAGCAGCTTAGGGGGGGCCAGCACCGGGGAGCTGTTTTTT. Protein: CASSLGGASTGELFF.

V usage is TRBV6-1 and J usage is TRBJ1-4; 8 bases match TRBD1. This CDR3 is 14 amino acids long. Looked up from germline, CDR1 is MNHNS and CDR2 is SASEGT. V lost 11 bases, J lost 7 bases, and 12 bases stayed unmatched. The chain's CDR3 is CASCGQGAVEKLFF. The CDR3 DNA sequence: TGTGCCTCCTGCGGTCAGGGGGCGGTTGAAAAACTGTTTTTT.

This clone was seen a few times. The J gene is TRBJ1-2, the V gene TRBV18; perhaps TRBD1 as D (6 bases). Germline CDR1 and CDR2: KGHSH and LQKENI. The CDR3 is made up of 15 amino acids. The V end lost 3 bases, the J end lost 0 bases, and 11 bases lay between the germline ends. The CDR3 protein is CASSPPDRANYGYTF. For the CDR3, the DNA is TGTGCCAGCTCACCTCCGGACAGAGCTAACTATGGCTACACCTTC.

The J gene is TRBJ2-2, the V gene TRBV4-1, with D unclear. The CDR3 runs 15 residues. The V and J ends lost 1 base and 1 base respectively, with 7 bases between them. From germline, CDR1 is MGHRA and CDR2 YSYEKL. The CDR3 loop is CASSQGFGNTGELFF. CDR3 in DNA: TGCGCCAGCAGCCAAGGCTTTGGGAACACCGGGGAGCTGTTTTTT.

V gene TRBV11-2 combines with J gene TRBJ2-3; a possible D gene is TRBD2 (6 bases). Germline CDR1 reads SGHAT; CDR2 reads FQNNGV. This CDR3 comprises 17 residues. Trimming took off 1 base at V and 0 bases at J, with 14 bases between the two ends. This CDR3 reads CASSLVAAGTSTDTQYF. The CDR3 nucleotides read TGTGCCAGCAGCTTAGTGGCGGCGGGAACTAGCACAGATACGCAGTATTTT.